Listed here are 19 T cell receptor beta chains from one sample, sequenced in a study. Produced via immunoSEQ multiplex PCR; TCRdb's table is partial and in-frame only. The repertoire holds tens of thousands of clones, with approximately 95% as singletons. Sequences were obtained from PBMCs. These receptors were taken from a man aged 35-49 years with rheumatoid arthritis.

This clone appeared a single time. This sequence joins TRBV11-3 and TRBJ2-2, with 13 bases matching TRBD2. Germline trimming cut 5 bases from V and 1 base from J; bases unmatched to any gene: 7. Looked up from germline, CDR1 is SGHNT and CDR2 is YENEEA. This CDR3 has 18 amino acids. The CDR3 DNA reads TGTGCCAGCAGCAACGGACTAGCGGGGGTCGGGAACACCGGGGAGCTGTTTTTT. Protein: CASSNGLAGVGNTGELFF.

The chain employs TRBV5-1 and TRBJ2-7; no firm D call. This CDR3 region has 15 residues. Looked up from germline, CDR1 is SGHRS and CDR2 is YFSETQ. V dropped 0 bases and J dropped 0 bases, with 10 bases sitting between them. The CDR3 DNA reads TGCGCCAGCAGCTTGGCGTGGCATAGCTCCTACGAGCAGTACTTC. Translating gives CASSLAWHSSYEQYF.

The chain uses TRBV11-2 and TRBJ2-3; D is unclear. Trimming removed 3 bases from V and 2 bases from J, with 9 bases in between. Germline loops: CDR1 SGHAT, CDR2 FQNNGV. The length of the CDR3 is 14 residues. The chain's CDR3 is CASSFWGFTDTQYF. The CDR3 DNA is TGTGCCAGCAGCTTTTGGGGATTCACAGATACGCAGTATTTT. Complete variable domain (other parts from reference TRBV11-2 and TRBJ2-3): EAGVAQSPRYKIIEKRQSVAFWCNPISGHATLYWYQQILGQGPKLLIQFQNNGVVDDSQLPKDRFSAERLKGVDSTLKIQPAKLEDSAVYLCASSFWGFTDTQYFGPGTRLTVL.

V is TRBV4-1 and J is TRBJ1-5, with a tentative D call TRBD1 (5 bases). CDR1 is MGHRA, CDR2 YSYEKL, per germline. V lost 3 bases, J lost 7 bases, and 16 bases lay in between. The CDR3 runs 15 residues. The CDR3: CASSQGDGRNQPQHF. In nucleotides, the CDR3 is TGCGCCAGCAGCCAGGGGGACGGACGAAACCAGCCCCAGCATTTT.

In DNA form, the CDR3 reads TGTGCCAGCAGCTTGGAGGGCCCGAACACTGAAGCTTTCTTT. The encoded protein is CASSLEGPNTEAFF. The chain uses TRBV5-4 and TRBJ1-1; unclear D gene. The V gene's germline CDR1 is SGHNT and CDR2 YYREEE (reference sequence). This CDR3 spans 14 amino acids. Deletions cut 0 bases from V and 1 base from J, with 7 bases between.

The gene calls are TRBV6-1 and TRBJ1-3; D gene uncertain. The CDR3 spans 14 residues. Trimming removed 3 bases from V and 3 bases from J, with 9 bases in between. Germline CDR1 and CDR2: MNHNS and SASEGT. CDR3 amino acids: CASSDSLIGNTIYF. The CDR3 bases are TGTGCCAGCAGTGATTCCTTGATTGGAAACACCATATATTTT.

The DNA for the CDR3 is TGTGCCAGCAGCTTAGACTCTAGCGCAGAGCAGTTCTTC. This encodes CASSLDSSAEQFF. The V and J genes are TRBV7-3 and TRBJ2-1; possible D gene TRBD2, 6 bases. Between the trimmed V and J ends, which lost 2 bases and 10 bases, there was a span of 12 bases. The CDR3 length is 13 residues. The germline CDR1 and CDR2 sequences are SGHTA and FQGTGA. Based on the CDR3 plus reference TRBV7-3 and TRBJ2-1, the full variable domain is GAGVSQTPSNKVTEKGKYVELRCDPISGHTALYWYRQSLGQGPEFLIYFQGTGAADDSGLPNDRFFAVRPEGSVSTLKIQRTERGDSAVYLCASSLDSSAEQFFGPGTRLTVL.

The chain links TRBV7-2 to TRBJ2-7, with 9 bases matching TRBD1. Germline CDR1 is SGHTA and CDR2 is FQGNSA. V lost 4 bases, J lost 3 bases, and 7 bases stayed unmatched. The CDR3 is 15 residues long. The CDR3 DNA follows: TGTGCCAGCAGCTCCGGGACAGGGAGAGGCTACGAGCAGTACTTC. Amino acids: CASSSGTGRGYEQYF.

J is TRBJ2-2 and V is TRBV9; 7 positions match TRBD1. The CDR3 length is 16 residues. From germline, CDR1 is SGDLS and CDR2 YYNGEE. J lost 0 bases, V lost 4 bases, and 6 bases had no gene match. DNA of the CDR3: TGTGCCAGCAGCTACACCGGGACAGCGAACACCGGGGAGCTGTTTTTT. Protein: CASSYTGTANTGELFF.

The chain employs TRBV6-2 or TRBV6-3 and TRBJ1-5; D unclear. Germline CDR1 is MNHEY and CDR2 is SVGEGT. The CDR3 spans 13 residues. Trimming took off 4 bases at V and 4 bases at J, with 8 bases between the two ends. CDR3 nucleotide sequence: TGTGCCAGCAGTTCCTTGGTAAATCAGCCCCAGCATTTT. This translates into CASSSLVNQPQHF.

The chain couples TRBV4-1 to TRBJ2-2; D remains unclear. Germline CDR1 is MGHRA and CDR2 is YSYEKL. The CDR3 extends over 14 amino acids. The V and J ends lost 0 bases and 5 bases respectively, with 7 bases between them. As DNA, the CDR3 is TGCGCCAGCAGCCAAGAAACCAGGACCGGGGAGCTGTTTTTT. As protein: CASSQETRTGELFF.

The CDR3 is CASSPRQGAYNEQFF. The CDR3 region has the DNA TGTGCCAGCAGTCCTCGACAGGGAGCCTACAATGAGCAGTTCTTC. The V gene is TRBV6-6, the J gene TRBJ2-1; 7 bases are shared with TRBD1. The CDR3 runs to 15 residues. V trimming: 5 bases; J trimming: 2 bases; junction bases outside the gene matches: 6. Per the germline V gene, CDR1 is MNHNY and CDR2 is SVGAGI (reference sequence).

The J gene is TRBJ1-2, the V gene TRBV30, with 7 bases matching TRBD1. CDR3 size: 12 residues. V was clipped by 5 bases and J by 8 bases; unmatched bases: 8. Germline V gene sequence: CDR1 GTSNPN, CDR2 SVGIG (reference sequence). The CDR3 loop is CAWAKTGLGYTF. The CDR3 DNA sequence: TGTGCCTGGGCCAAGACAGGGCTGGGCTACACCTTC.

V and J are TRBV11-2 and TRBJ1-2; 7 nucleotides agree with TRBD1. This CDR3 comprises 15 residues. Germline V gives CDR1 SGHAT, CDR2 FQNNGV. Germline trimming cut 6 bases from V and 7 bases from J; bases unmatched to any gene: 14. Here the CDR3 DNA reads TGTGCCAGCAGAGAGACGACAGGGCATGGCCGTGGCTACACCTTC. It translates to CASRETTGHGRGYTF.

The gene calls are TRBV29-1 and TRBJ2-7; TRBD2 agrees at 10 bases. V shed 2 bases and J 4 bases; nucleotides not matched to a gene: 11. CDR3 length equals 16 residues. CDR1 and CDR2 (germline): SQVTM, ANQGSEA. The CDR3 sequence is CSVESLAGAAKYEQYF. CDR3 nucleotide sequence: TGCAGCGTTGAATCCCTAGCGGGAGCAGCCAAGTACGAGCAGTACTTC.

This sequence joins TRBV6-5 and TRBJ1-2; TRBD1 matches at 8 bases. The CDR3 runs 14 residues. V gave up 6 bases and J gave up 6 bases; unmatched junction bases: 9. Per the germline V gene, CDR1 is MNHEY and CDR2 is SVGAGI. The CDR3 DNA reads as TGTGCCAGCAGCACACAGGGGGGCAGTGATGGCTACACCTTC. Its translation is CASSTQGGSDGYTF.

The chain combines TRBV7-2 with TRBJ2-7, with 8 bases that match TRBD2. Germline V lookup: CDR1 SGHTA, CDR2 FQGNSA. The CDR3 runs to 14 residues. Germline trimming cut 4 bases from V and 3 bases from J; bases unmatched to any gene: 5. The CDR3 loop is CASSSSGGGYEQYF. DNA of the CDR3: TGTGCCAGCAGCTCTTCCGGGGGGGGCTACGAGCAGTACTTC.

The CDR3 here is CASSGGVAENTIYF. The CDR3 nucleotides read TGTGCCAGCAGTGGGGGGGTGGCTGAAAACACCATATATTTT. The chain joins TRBV2 to TRBJ1-3; D may be TRBD1 (5 bases). Looked up from germline, CDR1 is SNHLY and CDR2 is FYNNEI. The CDR3 sequence is 14 residues long. Between the trimmed V and J ends, which lost 4 bases and 6 bases, there was a span of 13 bases.

The chain joins TRBV4-2 to TRBJ2-7, with D maybe TRBD2 (6 bases). CDR1 is LGHNA and CDR2 is YNFKEQ in the germline V gene. This CDR3 has 14 amino acids. Trimming shortened V by 4 bases and J by 3 bases, and 13 bases separated the two germline ends. CDR3: CASSPGWGLYEQYF. The DNA of the CDR3 is TGTGCCAGCAGCCCTGGGTGGGGACTCTACGAGCAGTACTTC.